This TCR beta chain derives from a study of blood T cells in healthy people across ages. Findings of the study overall: A greater number of naive CD4+ cells and higher diversity distinguished long-lived donors from aged donors.

Turning to this clonotype: Its cognate antigen is unknown.

It was with a sample-barcoded 5' primer and a J-beta primer mix that a second PCR of roughly 7 to 12 cycles was run. Every cDNA molecule carried a tag from a template-switch adaptor bearing 12 random nucleotides. In TCRdb, the 5' RACE reads were re-called with MiXCR into one record per CDR3 protein. The sample contains about 1,400,000 distinct CDR3 sequences, about 43% of which appear only once. V was pared by 2 bases and J by 3 bases, with 5 bases between. The CDR3 is 12 residues long. CDR1 LGHDT and CDR2 YNNKEL come from the germline V gene (reference sequence). Specimen: blood. The sequence derives from a woman younger than 30 in good health. V and J are TRBV3-1 and TRBJ2-7; D unclear. The CDR3: CASSQSRYEQYF. For the CDR3, the DNA is TGTGCCAGCAGCCAAAGCCGCTACGAGCAGTACTTC.